This T cell receptor (beta chain) was sequenced in a study of shared clonotypes between healthy human individuals. The germline gives CDR1 MNHEY, CDR2 SMNVEV (reference sequence). CDR3 length equals 16 residues. V trimming: 3 bases; J trimming: 7 bases; junction bases outside the gene matches: 12. Sequencing used immunoSEQ multiplex PCR; TCRdb keeps in-frame clones, though not all of them. The sample carries about 2.1 million clones, approximately 94% recorded once. In the case of this clone: Its antigen is still unknown.

Naive CD8 cells lacked CD45RO, underwent positive selection for CCR7 and left out terminally differentiated effector memory CD45RA+ cells. Regarding the study as a whole: Four donors held about 5% of naive CD4 clonotypes in common. Clonotype sharing among donors was expected to depend on sequencing depth.

The TCR originated in a man aged 18 to 29 in good health. Some clones in this sample may be carry-over from other donors' samples. The chain couples TRBV27 to TRBJ2-1, with 7 bases aligning to TRBD1. The sample taken for sequencing was naive CD8+ T cells from PBMCs. In DNA, the CDR3 is TGTGCCAGCAGTTTCCTACTAGGGGGCTCCGGAAATGAGCAGTTCTTC. Its protein is CASSFLLGGSGNEQFF.